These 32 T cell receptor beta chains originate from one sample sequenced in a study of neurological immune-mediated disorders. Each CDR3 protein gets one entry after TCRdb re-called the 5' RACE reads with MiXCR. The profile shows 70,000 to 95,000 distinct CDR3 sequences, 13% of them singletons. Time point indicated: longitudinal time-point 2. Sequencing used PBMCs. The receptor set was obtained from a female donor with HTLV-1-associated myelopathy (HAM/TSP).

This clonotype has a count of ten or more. The CDR3 loop reads CASSLSGPNTGELFF. The CDR3 DNA reads TGTGCCAGCAGTTTGTCAGGTCCGAACACCGGGGAGCTGTTTTTT. V and J are TRBV28 and TRBJ2-2; D gene uncertain. Germline CDR1 reads MDHEN; CDR2 reads SYDVKM. Trimming took 3 bases from V and 0 from J, leaving 8 bases between them. This CDR3 has 15 residues.

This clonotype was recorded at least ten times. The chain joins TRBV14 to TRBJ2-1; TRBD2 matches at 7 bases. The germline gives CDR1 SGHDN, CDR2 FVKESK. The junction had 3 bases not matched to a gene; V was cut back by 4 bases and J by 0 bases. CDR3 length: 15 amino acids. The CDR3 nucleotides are TGTGCCAGCAGCCCGCGGACTAGCTCCTACAATGAGCAGTTCTTC. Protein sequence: CASSPRTSSYNEQFF.

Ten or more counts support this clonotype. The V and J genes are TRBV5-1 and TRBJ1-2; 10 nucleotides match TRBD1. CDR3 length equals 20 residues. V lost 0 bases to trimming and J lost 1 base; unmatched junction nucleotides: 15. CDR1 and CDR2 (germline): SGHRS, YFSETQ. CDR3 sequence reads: CASSLAQSSGTGAVNYGYTF. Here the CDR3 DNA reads TGCGCCAGCAGCTTGGCACAATCGTCCGGGACAGGGGCTGTTAACTATGGCTACACCTTC.

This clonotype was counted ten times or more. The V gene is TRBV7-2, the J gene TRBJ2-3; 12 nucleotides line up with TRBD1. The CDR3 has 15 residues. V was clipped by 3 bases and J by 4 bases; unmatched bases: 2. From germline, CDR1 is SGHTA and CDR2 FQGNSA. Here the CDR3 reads CASSLRDRGPDTQYF. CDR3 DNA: TGTGCCAGCAGCTTGAGGGACAGGGGGCCAGATACGCAGTATTTT.

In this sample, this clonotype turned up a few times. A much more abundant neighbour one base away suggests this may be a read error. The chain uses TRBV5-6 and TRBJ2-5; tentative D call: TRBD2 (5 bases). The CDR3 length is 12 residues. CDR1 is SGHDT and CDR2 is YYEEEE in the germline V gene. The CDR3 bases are TGTGCCACCAGCCGGAGAGGGTACACCCAGTACTTC. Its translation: CATSRRGYTQYF.

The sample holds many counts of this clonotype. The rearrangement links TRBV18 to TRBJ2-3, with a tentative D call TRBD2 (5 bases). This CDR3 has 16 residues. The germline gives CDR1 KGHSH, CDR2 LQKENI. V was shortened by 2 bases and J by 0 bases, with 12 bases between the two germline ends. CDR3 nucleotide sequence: TGTGCCAGCTCACCAAGGGCGGGTCTAAGCACAGATACGCAGTATTTT. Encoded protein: CASSPRAGLSTDTQYF. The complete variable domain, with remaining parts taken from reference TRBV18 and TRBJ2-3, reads NAGVMQNPRHLVRRRGQEARLRCSPMKGHSHVYWYRQLPEEGLKFMVYLQKENIIDESGMPKERFSAEFPKEGPSILRIQQVVRGDSAAYFCASSPRAGLSTDTQYFGPGTRLTVL.

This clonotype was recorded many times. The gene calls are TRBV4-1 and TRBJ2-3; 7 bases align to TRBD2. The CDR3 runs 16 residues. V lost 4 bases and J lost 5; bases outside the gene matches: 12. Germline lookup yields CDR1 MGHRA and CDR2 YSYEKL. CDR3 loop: CASSLTIGRGEDTQYF. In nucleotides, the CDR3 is TGCGCCAGCAGCCTGACTATCGGACGGGGGGAAGATACGCAGTATTTT.

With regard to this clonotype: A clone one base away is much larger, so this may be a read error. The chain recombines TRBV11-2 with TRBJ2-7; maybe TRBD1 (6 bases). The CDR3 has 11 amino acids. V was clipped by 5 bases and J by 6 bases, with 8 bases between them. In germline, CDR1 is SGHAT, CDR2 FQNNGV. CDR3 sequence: CASSIRGEQYF. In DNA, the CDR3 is TGTGCCAGCAGCATCAGGGGCGAGCAGTACTTC. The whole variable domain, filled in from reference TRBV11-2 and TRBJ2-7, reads EAGVAQSPRYKIIEKRQSVAFWCNPISGHATLYWYQQILGQGPKLLIQFQNNGVVDDSQLPKDRFSAERLKGVDSTLKIQPAKLEDSAVYLCASSIRGEQYFGPGTRLTVT.

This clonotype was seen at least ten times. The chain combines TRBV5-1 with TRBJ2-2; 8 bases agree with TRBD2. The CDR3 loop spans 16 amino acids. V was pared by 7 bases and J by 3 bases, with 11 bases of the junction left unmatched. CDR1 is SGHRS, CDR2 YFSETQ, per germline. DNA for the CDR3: TGCGCCAGCTCGTCCCGGGGGGGCGCGGACACCGGGGAGCTGTTTTTT. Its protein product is CASSSRGGADTGELFF.

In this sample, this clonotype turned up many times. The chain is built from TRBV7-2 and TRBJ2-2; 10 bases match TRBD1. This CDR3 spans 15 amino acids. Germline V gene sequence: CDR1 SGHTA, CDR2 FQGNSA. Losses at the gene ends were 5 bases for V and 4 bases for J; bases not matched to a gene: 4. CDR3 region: CASSRQGASTGELFF. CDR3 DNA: TGTGCCAGCAGCCGACAGGGGGCAAGCACCGGGGAGCTGTTTTTT.

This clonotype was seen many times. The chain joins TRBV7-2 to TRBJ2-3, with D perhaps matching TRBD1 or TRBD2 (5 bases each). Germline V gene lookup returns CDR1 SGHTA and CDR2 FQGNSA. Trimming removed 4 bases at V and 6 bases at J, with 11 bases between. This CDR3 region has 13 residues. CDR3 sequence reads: CASSSDWGDTQYF. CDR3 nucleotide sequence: TGTGCCAGCAGCTCCGACTGGGGGGATACGCAGTATTTT. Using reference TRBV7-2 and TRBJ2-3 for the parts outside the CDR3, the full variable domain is GAGVSQSPSNKVTEKGKDVELRCDPISGHTALYWYRQSLGQGLEFLIYFQGNSAPDKSGLPSDRFSAERTGGSVSTLTIQRTQQEDSAVYLCASSSDWGDTQYFGPGTRLTVL.

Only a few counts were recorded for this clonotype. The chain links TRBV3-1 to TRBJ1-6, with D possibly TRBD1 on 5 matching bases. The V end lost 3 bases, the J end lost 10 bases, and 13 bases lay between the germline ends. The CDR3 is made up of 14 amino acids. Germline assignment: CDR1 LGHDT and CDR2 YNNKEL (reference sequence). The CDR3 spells CASSHLGQGSPLHF. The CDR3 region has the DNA TGTGCCAGCAGCCATCTGGGGCAAGGATCACCCCTCCACTTT.

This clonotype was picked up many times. This chain's CDR3 is CASSLVRQVLYEQYF. Here the CDR3 DNA reads TGTGCCAGCAGCTTAGTTCGACAGGTACTCTACGAGCAGTACTTC. The V gene is TRBV7-2, the J gene TRBJ2-7; tentatively, D is TRBD1 (6 bases). CDR3 length equals 15 residues. Germline assignment: CDR1 SGHTA and CDR2 FQGNSA. V dropped 1 base and J dropped 3 bases, with 13 bases sitting between them.

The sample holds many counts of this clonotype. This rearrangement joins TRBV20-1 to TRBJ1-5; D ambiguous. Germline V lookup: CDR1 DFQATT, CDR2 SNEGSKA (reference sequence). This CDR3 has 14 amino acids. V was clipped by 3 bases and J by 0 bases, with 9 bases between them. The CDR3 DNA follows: TGCAGTGCTAGGGGTTTGTTTAGCAATCAGCCCCAGCATTTT. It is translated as CSARGLFSNQPQHF.

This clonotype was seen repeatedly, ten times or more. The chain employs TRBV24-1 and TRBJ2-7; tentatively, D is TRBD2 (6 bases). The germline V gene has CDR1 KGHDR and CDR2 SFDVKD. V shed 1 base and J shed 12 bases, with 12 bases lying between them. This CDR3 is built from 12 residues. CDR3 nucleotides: TGTGCCACCAGTGATTTTAGCGGAACCATGTACTTC. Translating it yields CATSDFSGTMYF.

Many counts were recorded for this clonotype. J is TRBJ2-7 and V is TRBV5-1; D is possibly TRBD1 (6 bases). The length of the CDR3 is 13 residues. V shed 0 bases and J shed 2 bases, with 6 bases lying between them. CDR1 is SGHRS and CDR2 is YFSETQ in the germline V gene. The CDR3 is CASSLGDTYEQYF. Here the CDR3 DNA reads TGCGCCAGCAGCTTGGGGGACACCTACGAGCAGTACTTC.

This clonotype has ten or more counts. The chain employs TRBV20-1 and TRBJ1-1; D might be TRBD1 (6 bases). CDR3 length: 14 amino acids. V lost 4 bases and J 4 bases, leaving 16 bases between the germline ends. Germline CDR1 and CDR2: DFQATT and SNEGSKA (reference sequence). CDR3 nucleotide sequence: TGCAGTGCTAAGGGCGGCAGGGGATCCACTGAAGCTTTCTTT. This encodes CSAKGGRGSTEAFF.

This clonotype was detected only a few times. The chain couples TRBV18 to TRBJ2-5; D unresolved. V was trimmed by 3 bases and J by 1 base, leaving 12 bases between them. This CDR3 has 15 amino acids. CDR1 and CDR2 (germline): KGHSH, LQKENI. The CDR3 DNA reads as TGTGCCAGCTCACCTCAGGTGGCCCTCCAAGAGACCCAGTACTTC. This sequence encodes CASSPQVALQETQYF. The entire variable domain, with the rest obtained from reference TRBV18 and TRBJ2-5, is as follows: NAGVMQNPRHLVRRRGQEARLRCSPMKGHSHVYWYRQLPEEGLKFMVYLQKENIIDESGMPKERFSAEFPKEGPSILRIQQVVRGDSAAYFCASSPQVALQETQYFGPGTRLLVL.

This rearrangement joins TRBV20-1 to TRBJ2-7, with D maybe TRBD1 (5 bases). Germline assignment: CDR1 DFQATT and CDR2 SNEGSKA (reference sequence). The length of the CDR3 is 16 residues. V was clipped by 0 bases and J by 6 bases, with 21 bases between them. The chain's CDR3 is CSARDLGRAQVREQYF. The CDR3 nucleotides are TGCAGTGCTAGAGATCTAGGCAGGGCTCAGGTTCGCGAGCAGTACTTC.

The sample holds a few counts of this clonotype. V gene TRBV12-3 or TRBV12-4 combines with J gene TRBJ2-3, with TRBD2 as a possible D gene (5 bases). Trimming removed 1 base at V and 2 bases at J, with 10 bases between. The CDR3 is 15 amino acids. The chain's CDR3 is CASSLGESATDTQYF. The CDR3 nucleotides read TGTGCCAGCAGTTTAGGGGAGAGTGCCACAGATACGCAGTATTTT.

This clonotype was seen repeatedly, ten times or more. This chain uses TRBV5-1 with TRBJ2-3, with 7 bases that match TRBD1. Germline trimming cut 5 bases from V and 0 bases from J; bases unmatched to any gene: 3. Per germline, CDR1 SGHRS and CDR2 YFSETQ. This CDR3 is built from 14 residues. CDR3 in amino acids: CASRPGGSTDTQYF. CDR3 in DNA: TGCGCCAGCAGACCAGGGGGTAGCACAGATACGCAGTATTTT.

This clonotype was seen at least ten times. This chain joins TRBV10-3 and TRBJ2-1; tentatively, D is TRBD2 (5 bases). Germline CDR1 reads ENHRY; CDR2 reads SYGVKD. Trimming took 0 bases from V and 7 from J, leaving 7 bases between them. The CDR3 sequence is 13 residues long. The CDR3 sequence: CAISESRGNEQFF. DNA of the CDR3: TGTGCCATCAGTGAGTCACGGGGAAATGAGCAGTTCTTC.

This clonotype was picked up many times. Here the CDR3 DNA reads TGTGCCAGCAAGTTGACAGGGGATACCGGGGAGCTGTTTTTT. As protein: CASKLTGDTGELFF. The chain uses TRBV7-9 and TRBJ2-2; TRBD1 matches at 8 bases. Per the germline V gene, CDR1 is SEHNR and CDR2 is FQNEAQ (reference sequence). The CDR3 has 14 residues. The trim removed 7 bases at V and 5 bases at J, leaving 6 bases unmatched.

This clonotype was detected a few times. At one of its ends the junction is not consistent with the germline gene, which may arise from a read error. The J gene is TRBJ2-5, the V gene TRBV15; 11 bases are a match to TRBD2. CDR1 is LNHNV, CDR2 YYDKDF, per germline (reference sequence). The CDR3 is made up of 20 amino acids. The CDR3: CATSGRGDLLAGEQQETQYF. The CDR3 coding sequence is TGTGCTACCAGCGGCCGTGGGGACCTACTAGCGGGGGAACAACAAGAGACCCAGTACTTC.

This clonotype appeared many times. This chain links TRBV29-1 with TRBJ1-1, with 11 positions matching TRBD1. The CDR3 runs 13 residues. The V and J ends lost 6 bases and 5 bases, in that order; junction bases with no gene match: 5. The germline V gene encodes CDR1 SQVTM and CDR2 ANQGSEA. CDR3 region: CSVGDRGRTEAFF. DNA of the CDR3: TGCAGCGTGGGGGACAGGGGGAGGACTGAAGCTTTCTTT. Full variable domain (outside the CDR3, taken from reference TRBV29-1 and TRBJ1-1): SAVISQKPSRDICQRGTSLTIQCQVDSQVTMMFWYRQQPGQSLTLIATANQGSEATYESGFVIDKFPISRPNLTFSTLTVSNMSPEDSSIYLCSVGDRGRTEAFFGQGTRLTVV.

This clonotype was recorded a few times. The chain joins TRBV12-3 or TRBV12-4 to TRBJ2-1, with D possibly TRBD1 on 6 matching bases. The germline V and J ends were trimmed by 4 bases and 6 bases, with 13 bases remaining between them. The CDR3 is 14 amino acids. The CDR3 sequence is CASSSRQGSNEQFF. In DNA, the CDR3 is TGTGCCAGCAGTTCCCGTCAGGGGTCCAATGAGCAGTTCTTC.

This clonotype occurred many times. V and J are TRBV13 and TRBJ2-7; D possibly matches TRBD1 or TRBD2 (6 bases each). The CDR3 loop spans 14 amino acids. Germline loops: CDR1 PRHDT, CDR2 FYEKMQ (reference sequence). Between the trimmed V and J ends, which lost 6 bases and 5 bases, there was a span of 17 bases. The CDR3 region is CASSVGGLIDEQYF. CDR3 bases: TGTGCCAGCAGTGTAGGGGGGTTGATAGACGAGCAGTACTTC.

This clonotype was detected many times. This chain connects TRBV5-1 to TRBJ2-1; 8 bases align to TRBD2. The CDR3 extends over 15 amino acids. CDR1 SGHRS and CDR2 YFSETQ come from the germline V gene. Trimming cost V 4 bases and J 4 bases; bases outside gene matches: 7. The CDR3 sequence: CASSSSGENYNEQFF. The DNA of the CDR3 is TGCGCCAGCAGCAGTAGCGGGGAGAATTACAATGAGCAGTTCTTC. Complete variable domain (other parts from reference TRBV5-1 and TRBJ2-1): KAGVTQTPRYLIKTRGQQVTLSCSPISGHRSVSWYQQTPGQGLQFLFEYFSETQRNKGNFPGRFSGRQFSNSRSEMNVSTLELGDSALYLCASSSSGENYNEQFFGPGTRLTVL.

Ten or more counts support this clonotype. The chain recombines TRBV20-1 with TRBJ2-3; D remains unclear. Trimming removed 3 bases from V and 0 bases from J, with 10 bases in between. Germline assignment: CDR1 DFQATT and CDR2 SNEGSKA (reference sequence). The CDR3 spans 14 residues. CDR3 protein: CSARVKQSTDTQYF. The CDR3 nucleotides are TGCAGTGCTAGGGTAAAGCAGAGCACAGATACGCAGTATTTT.

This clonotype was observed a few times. CDR3 sequence (DNA): TGTGCCACCAGCAGTCTTACAGGAAGCACCGGGGAGCTGTTTTTT. Translating it yields CATSSLTGSTGELFF. The chain employs TRBV15 and TRBJ2-2, with D perhaps TRBD1 (5 bases). The CDR3 has 15 residues. The V gene lost 3 bases and the J gene lost 4 bases, with 12 bases spanning the gap. Germline assignment: CDR1 LNHNV and CDR2 YYDKDF (reference sequence).

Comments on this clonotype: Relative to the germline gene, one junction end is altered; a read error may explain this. The CDR3 sequence is CANSHHGSSTDTQYF. DNA for the CDR3: TGCGCCAACAGCCACCACGGGAGTAGTACGGATACGCAGTATTTT. The gene calls are TRBV4-1 and TRBJ2-3; weak D call: TRBD2 (6 bases). This CDR3 comprises 15 residues. The V gene's germline CDR1 is MGHRA and CDR2 YSYEKL.

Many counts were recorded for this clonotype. Here the CDR3 reads CASSLAHTGELFF. CDR3 DNA: TGTGCCAGCAGCTTAGCCCACACCGGGGAGCTGTTTTTT. This chain joins TRBV7-9 and TRBJ2-2; no definite D call. The germline V gene has CDR1 SEHNR and CDR2 FQNEAQ (reference sequence). This CDR3 region has 13 residues. Trimming cost V 0 bases and J 3 bases, with 2 bases left between them. Drawing the rest from reference TRBV7-9 and TRBJ2-2, the complete variable domain is DTGVSQNPRHKITKRGQNVTFRCDPISEHNRLYWYRQTLGQGPEFLTYFQNEAQLEKSRLLSDRFSAERPKGSFSTLEIQRTEQGDSAMYLCASSLAHTGELFFGEGSRLTVL.